Included here is one TCR beta chain sequence, with context. Its antigen specificity is not known. The record has no base qualities; no much larger clone is one base away. The data originate from a study of blood T cell repertoires in COVID-19 (dated by TCRdb to between 2020 and 2021). Turning to the overall study: Collaborator samples came from the United States, Italy and Spain and covered acute and convalescent phases of COVID-19. The prospective study material was composed of cDNA or gDNA derived from T cells, B-cell-depleted T cells, or PBMCs. Where HLA class I and class II types were available, the types were taken from metadata supplied by the sample provider, not from assay-based typing. The repertoires were released in a freely available public database meant as a resource for research on the immune response to SARS-CoV-2. The sample metadata nearly always contained a de-identified subject ID, COVID-19 status, age in years and sex. The samples were drawn from the first 160 participants of the ongoing ImmuneRACE study and from 950 to 1,500 subjects provided by 6 global collaborators. Deeply sampled blood TCRbeta repertoires from subjects exposed to, actively infected with, or recovered from COVID-19 were included in the dataset.

The CDR3, from cysteine to phenylalanine, totals 14 residues. Of all the DNA, just the CDR3 is kept, 42 bases in frame from base 1. The germline V gene (reference sequence) provides CDR1 SGHNT and CDR2 YYREEE. Trimming takes 4 bases from V and 5 bases from J, and the germline ends sit 15 bases apart. TCRbeta CDR3 regions were amplified from genomic DNA using the immunoSEQ Assay, a bias-controlled multiplex PCR. The original methods were these. The number of nucleated cells in each sample was estimated from the amplification of reference gene primers within the assay. To quantify the absolute abundance of each unique TCRbeta CDR3 rearrangement, sequence reads were collapsed and filtered. For each sample, productive Simpson clonality was calculated as the square root of Simpson's diversity index across productive rearrangements. Held by TCRdb, this immuneACCESS table contains in-frame sequences only and omits some clones. Under half of the omission traces to an unresolved V gene where checked; the cause of the rest is unknown. That table furnishes V, J and clone size, whereas the DNA furnished D and trimming. Present in this sample are over 250,000 clones, approximately 86% of which were seen just once. The ten largest clones capture around 9% of the sample.

What the authors observed across the whole study: The amount of clinical and demographic metadata varied by source and participant and was provided uncurated.

Enrolling through a virtual design, the prospective study's participants ranged in age from roughly 18 to 90 years and lived across roughly 23 United States geographic areas. To assign participants to cohorts, the prospective study relied on clinical history that participants themselves reported in a screening survey and a study questionnaire. For ImmuneRACE Cohort 3, a participant was defined as recovered based on two consecutive negative NP/OP PCR tests, clearance by a healthcare professional, or resolution of symptoms. Mobile phlebotomists in the prospective study collected whole blood, serum and a nasopharyngeal or oropharyngeal swab from every participant. Over an approximately 2-month period, participants in the prospective study had the option of providing additional blood draws and questionnaires. Before DNA extraction, prospective study blood samples were shipped either frozen or at room temperature.

The receptor's source is a woman between 18 and 29 years old who had recovered from COVID-19. The sequence links TRBV5-4 to TRBJ1-1, with TRBD1 perhaps the D gene, on 5 matching bases. Sequences were obtained from PBMCs or T cells enriched from blood (not recorded which). The CDR3 amino acid sequence is: CASSQQASRTEAFF. The DNA sequence is given as TGTGCCAGCAGCCAACAGGCCTCCCGGACTGAAGCTTTCTTT.